These T cell receptor beta chains were read from a single sample in a study of shared clonotypes between healthy human individuals. Clones were sequenced by immunoSEQ multiplex PCR, and TCRdb holds only the in-frame ones, with some missing. The sample lists hundreds of thousands of clones, approximately 96% occurring once. Sequenced: naive CD8+ T cells sorted from blood. The receptors come from a woman between 25 and 40 years old in good health. CDR3s include the opening cysteine and the closing phenylalanine or tryptophan. D genes are given only for firm matches. Size is omitted from some rows. Given values are once, few, many or a class for expanded clones.

TRBJ2-1	-	-	TRBV28	TGTGCCAGCAGTTTTTGGGCAGGAGAATACAATGAGCAGTTCTTC	CASSFWAGEYNEQFF
TRBJ2-7	-	-	TRBV27	TGTGCCAGCAGTTCAGGACTTTACTACGAGCAGTACTTC	CASSSGLYYEQYF
TRBJ2-1	-	TRBD1	TRBV11-2	TGTGCCAGCAGCTCCATGACAGGGGGCAATGAGCAGTTCTTC	CASSSMTGGNEQFF
TRBJ2-5	-	-	TRBV7-9	TGTGCCAGCAGCCAAACGAGGGTGGAGACCCAGTACTTC	CASSQTRVETQYF
TRBJ2-1	-	TRBD2	TRBV6-5	TGTGCCAGCAGTTACAGCGGGAACGATGAGCAGTTCTTC	CASSYSGNDEQFF
TRBJ2-1	-	TRBD1	TRBV9	TGTGCCAGCAGCGGTATGCTGAGAACAGGGGATTACAATGAGCAGTTCTTC	CASSGMLRTGDYNEQFF
TRBJ1-5	-	-	TRBV13	TGTGCCAGCAGCTTAGGCTTCAGGGCAGGTTATCAGCCCCAGCATTTT	CASSLGFRAGYQPQHF
TRBJ2-2	-	TRBD1	TRBV10-2	TGCGCCAGCTGGACAGGGACGAACACCGGGGAGCTGTTTTTT	CASWTGTNTGELFF
TRBJ1-3	-	-	TRBV6-4	TGTGCCAGCAGCGGACGGGGAAACACCATATATTTT	CASSGRGNTIYF
TRBJ1-2	-	-	TRBV9	TGTGCCAGCAGCGTAGAGACCCTCTACTATGGCTACACCTTC	CASSVETLYYGYTF
TRBJ2-2	-	-	TRBV28	TGTGCCAGCAGCCCGAACACCGGGGAGCTGTTTTTT	CASSPNTGELFF
TRBJ2-7	-	TRBD2	TRBV13	TGTGCCAGCAGCTGGGGACTAGCGGGAGACGAGCAGTACTTC	CASSWGLAGDEQYF
TRBJ2-7	-	-	TRBV9	TGTGCCAGCAGCGTGAGTACAGGGCCCTACGAGCAGTACTTC	CASSVSTGPYEQYF
TRBJ2-5	-	-	TRBV5-5	TGTGCCAGCAGCGTATGGACAGACCAAGAGACCCAGTACTTC	CASSVWTDQETQYF
TRBJ2-7	-	-	TRBV28	TGTGCCAGCAGTTCACGGACGGGTGTCTCCTACGAGCAGTACTTC	CASSSRTGVSYEQYF
TRBJ1-2	once	-	TRBV28	TGTGCCAGCAGTTTTAACAAGACACCTTGGGGCTATGGCTACACCTTC	CASSFNKTPWGYGYTF
TRBJ2-7	-	TRBD1	TRBV7-9	TGTGCCAGCAGCTTAGGGGACAGACTATACGAGCAGTACTTC	CASSLGDRLYEQYF
TRBJ2-1	-	TRBD2	TRBV30	TGTGCCTGGAGTTGGCGGGAGGGTGTTGCTGAGCAGTTCTTC	CAWSWREGVAEQFF
TRBJ2-1	-	TRBD2	TRBV5-6	TGTGCCAGCAGCTCTAGCGGGAGATTGGGGAATGAGCAGTTCTTC	CASSSSGRLGNEQFF
TRBJ2-5	-	TRBD1	TRBV30	TGTGCCTGGAGTTGGGGACAGGGCATATTCGAGACCCAGTACTTC	CAWSWGQGIFETQYF
TRBJ2-7	-	-	TRBV28	TGTGCCAGCAGTCCCAGCTCCTACGAGCAGTACTTC	CASSPSSYEQYF
TRBJ2-5	-	-	TRBV5-4	TGTGCCAGCAGCAGAGAGGACCAAGAGACCCAGTACTTC	CASSREDQETQYF
TRBJ2-1	-	-	TRBV27	TGTGCCAGCAGTCCCGCCGCCGGAGGGCCCTCCTACAATGAGCAGTTCTTC	CASSPAAGGPSYNEQFF
TRBJ2-3	once	TRBD2	TRBV29-1	TGCAGCGTTGCCGGGACTAGTACAGATACGCAGTATTTT	CSVAGTSTDTQYF
TRBJ1-5	-	-	TRBV10-2	TGCGCCAGCAGTGCAGCAAGGGAACCCCAGCATTTT	CASSAAREPQHF
TRBJ1-2	-	TRBD1	TRBV5-1	TGCGCCAGCAGCCCCGACAGGGTCGGGTTATGGGGCTACACCTTC	CASSPDRVGLWGYTF
TRBJ2-1	-	-	TRBV11-1	TGTGCCAGCAGCTACTCGGGGGGCTTGTCCTACAATGAGCAGTTCTTC	CASSYSGGLSYNEQFF
TRBJ2-1	-	TRBD2	TRBV9	TGTGCCAGCAGCGCCGGGGGGAATGAGCAGTTCTTC	CASSAGGNEQFF
TRBJ1-2	-	-	TRBV5-4	TGTGCCAGCAGCTTCCAAGGGGGGGACTATGGCTACACCTTC	CASSFQGGDYGYTF
TRBJ1-1	-	-	TRBV5-1	TGCGCCAGCAGCGATCGGGCCTTGAACACTGAAGCTTTCTTT	CASSDRALNTEAFF
TRBJ2-7	-	TRBD2	TRBV2	TGTGCCAGCAGTGGGCGGGAGGCCTCCTACGAGCAGTACTTC	CASSGREASYEQYF
TRBJ2-3	-	TRBD2	TRBV5-6	TGTGCCAGCAGCACCGGGGGAGGGGCAGATACGCAGTATTTT	CASSTGGGADTQYF
TRBJ2-7	-	-	TRBV10-3	TGTGCCATCAGTGAGAGCGGTGAGCAGGGACGCCTTAAAGAGCAGTACTTC	CAISESGEQGRLKEQYF
TRBJ2-3	-	TRBD2	TRBV4-1	TGCGCCAGCAGCCAAACTAGCGGTCGCACAGATACGCAGTATTTT	CASSQTSGRTDTQYF
TRBJ2-7	-	-	TRBV5-6	TGTGCCAGCAGCTTAATTGGGGAGGACTACGAGCAGTACTTC	CASSLIGEDYEQYF
TRBJ2-3	-	TRBD1	TRBV6-6	TGTGCCAGCGCTGAGACAGGGGATTTGGCAGATACGCAGTATTTT	CASAETGDLADTQYF
TRBJ2-1	-	TRBD2	TRBV4-1	TGCGCCAGCAGCCAACCAAGCGGGAGCGTCAACAATGAGCAGTTCTTC	CASSQPSGSVNNEQFF
TRBJ2-2	-	-	TRBV5-6	TGTGCCAGCAGCTTAGGGGCCGGGGAGCTGTTTTTT	CASSLGAGELFF
TRBJ2-5	-	-	TRBV7-9	TGTGCCAGCAGCTTAGTCGGCGGACCTCAAGAGACCCAGTACTTC	CASSLVGGPQETQYF
TRBJ1-2	-	-	TRBV5-4	TGTGCCAGCAGCTCCTGGACCACAAACCTCTATGGCTACACCTTC	CASSSWTTNLYGYTF
TRBJ1-2	once	-	TRBV28	TGTGCCAGCATTATGACGGACGGTAACTATGGCTACACCTTC	CASIMTDGNYGYTF
TRBJ1-2	-	-	TRBV7-6	TGTGCCAGCAGCTTAGGGGGGATCCTGGACTATGGCTACACCTTC	CASSLGGILDYGYTF
TRBJ1-1	-	-	TRBV5-8	TGTGCCAGCAGCTTAATGAACACTGAAGCTTTCTTT	CASSLMNTEAFF
TRBJ2-1	-	TRBD2	TRBV11-2	TGTGCCAGCAGCCCCATAGCGGGCACCTCCTACAATGAGCAGTTCTTC	CASSPIAGTSYNEQFF
TRBJ1-1	-	TRBD1	TRBV7-6	TGTGCCAGCAGCTTAGCCCGAGGGACAGGGATGGTCACTGAAGCTTTCTTT	CASSLARGTGMVTEAFF
TRBJ2-7	once	TRBD1	TRBV7-9	TGTGCCAGCAGCGTCGTCAGGGACAGGGTCGGGGAGCAGTACTTC	CASSVVRDRVGEQYF
TRBJ2-1	-	-	TRBV14	TGTGCCAGCAGCCAAATGGGGATAGGGCGCCATGAGCAGTTCTTC	CASSQMGIGRHEQFF
TRBJ2-1	-	-	TRBV6-5	TGTGCCAGCAGTTACAGCACTGAGCAGTTCTTC	CASSYSTEQFF
TRBJ2-7	-	TRBD1	TRBV7-6	TGTGCCAGCAGCCCTAGGACAGGACCCTCCTACGAGCAGTACTTC	CASSPRTGPSYEQYF
TRBJ2-7	-	TRBD1	TRBV6-1	TGTGCCAGCAGGGGGACAGGGGCCTACGAGCAGTACTTC	CASRGTGAYEQYF
TRBJ1-5	-	-	TRBV10-1	TGCGCCAGCAGGCTGTTAGATTATAGCAATCAGCCCCAGCATTTT	CASRLLDYSNQPQHF
TRBJ1-2	-	-	TRBV5-8	TGTGCCAGCAGCTTGGTAGGCGCAGGAGACTATGGCTACACCTTC	CASSLVGAGDYGYTF
TRBJ2-1	-	TRBD2	TRBV9	TGTGCCAGCAGCGTAGAAACTAGCGGGAATGATGAGCAGTTCTTC	CASSVETSGNDEQFF
TRBJ2-5	-	TRBD2	TRBV15	TGTGCCACCAGGGAACTAGCGGGAGTAGAGACCCAGTACTTC	CATRELAGVETQYF
TRBJ2-7	-	TRBD2	TRBV4-2	TGTGCCAGCAGGACTTCGCTAGCGGGAGACGACGAGCAGTACTTC	CASRTSLAGDDEQYF